This TCR beta chain is drawn from a study of PD-L1 blockade in urothelial cancer. Time point here: peripheral blood 6 weeks after treatment start. The number of samples from each patient was between 1 and 8, taken pretreatment and on-treatment. This CDR3 is 18 amino acids long. V was pared by 3 bases and J by 5 bases, with 14 bases of the junction left unmatched. CDR1 and CDR2 from the germline V gene are MDHEN and SYDVKM. Generated by immunoSEQ multiplex PCR, the TCRdb table keeps only in-frame clones and is missing some. The data show 100,000 to 150,000 clones, with roughly 88% seen just once and 2.4% held by the top ten.

The receptor was isolated from a man in his forties or fifties with urothelial cancer. Source: PBMCs, taken around atezolizumab (anti-PD-L1) treatment. The chain couples TRBV28 to TRBJ2-5; 11 bases align to TRBD1. CDR3 in amino acids: CASSFLGQGARGMETQYF. CDR3 nucleotides: TGTGCCAGCAGTTTTCTTGGACAGGGGGCTCGAGGTATGGAGACCCAGTACTTC. The full variable domain, with the rest looked up from reference TRBV28 and TRBJ2-5, is DVKVTQSSRYLVKRTGEKVFLECVQDMDHENMFWYRQDPGLGLRLIYFSYDVKMKEKGDIPEGYSVSREKKERFSLILESASTNQTSMYLCASSFLGQGARGMETQYFGPGTRLLVL.